The source of this T cell receptor (beta chain) is a study of shared clonotypes between healthy human individuals. Notes on the study in general: Sampling included only blood; tissue repertoires likely differ. Donors were few, which limited the genetic and exposure-history diversity represented.

Here immunoSEQ multiplex PCR was the method, and the copy in TCRdb shows in-frame clones only, minus some. The sample contains some 2.3 million clones, more than 80% of which appear only once. There are 14 residues in the CDR3. The V gene's germline CDR1 is SGHVS and CDR2 FNYEAQ. V lost 1 base and J 3 bases, leaving 7 bases between the germline ends. Remarks on this clone: Its antigen is not identified.

Negatively enriched CD4+ T cells were divided by CD45RA into naive and memory. What was sequenced was naive CD4+ T cells from PBMCs. The subset: CD45RA+ positively selected. The origin of this receptor is a man in his late teens or twenties in good health. Some clones in this sample may be carry-over from other donors' samples. The chain links TRBV7-6 to TRBJ2-1; no clear D. The CDR3 DNA sequence: TGTGCCAGCAGCTTAGAACAGTTCTACAATGAGCAGTTCTTC. It translates to CASSLEQFYNEQFF.